These 23 T cell receptor beta chains originate from one sample sequenced in a study of blood T cell repertoires in COVID-19. Repertoires were generated with immunoSEQ multiplex PCR, while TCRdb's copy carries only in-frame clones and drops some. The sample has roughly 200,000 clones; approximately 85% are singletons. The specimen was peripheral blood. Every receptor here comes from a woman in her seventies with active or convalescent COVID-19.

V usage is TRBV5-6 and J usage is TRBJ1-3, with TRBD1 identical over 7 bases. After removal of 0 bases from V and 0 bases from J, the junction contained 6 bases not matched to a gene. Germline assignment: CDR1 SGHDT and CDR2 YYEEEE. The CDR3 is 17 amino acids. CDR3 in amino acids: CASSLGDRFNSGNTIYF. DNA of the CDR3: TGTGCCAGCAGCTTGGGGGACAGATTTAACTCTGGAAACACCATATATTTT.

Only one count was recorded for this clone. V is TRBV20-1 and J is TRBJ1-2; no definite D call. The CDR3 is made up of 11 amino acids. The germline CDR1 and CDR2 sequences are DFQATT and SNEGSKA (reference sequence). V was clipped by 0 bases and J by 8 bases, with 7 bases between them. Here the CDR3 DNA reads TGCAGTGCTAGAGATGCGAGGGGCTACACCTTC. It specifies CSARDARGYTF.

This clone was observed many times. V is TRBV19 and J is TRBJ2-2; 9 positions match TRBD1. This CDR3 region has 16 residues. Germline V gene lookup returns CDR1 LNHDA and CDR2 SQIVND (reference sequence). V shed 4 bases and J 0 bases; nucleotides not matched to a gene: 3. The CDR3 DNA is TGTGCCAGTAGTAAGGGGACAGGGTCGAACACCGGGGAGCTGTTTTTT. Its protein product is CASSKGTGSNTGELFF.

The chain joins TRBV6-6 to TRBJ2-1; 13 bases map to TRBD2. Germline V gene data show CDR1 as MNHNY and CDR2 as SVGAGI (reference sequence). CDR3 length equals 15 residues. V was clipped by 0 bases and J by 12 bases; unmatched bases: 5. The chain's CDR3 is CASSYSTSGRPMQFF. The CDR3 bases are TGTGCCAGCAGTTACTCGACTAGCGGGAGGCCCATGCAGTTCTTC.

The chain has TRBV3-1 (or the pseudogene TRBV3-2) and TRBJ1-3, with D unresolved. Trimming stripped 6 bases from V and 0 bases from J, with 9 bases between. This CDR3 is 14 amino acids long. The germline V gene has CDR1 LGHDT and CDR2 YNNKEL (reference sequence). The CDR3 reads CASSHSSSGNTIYF. CDR3 nucleotides: TGTGCCAGCAGTCACAGTAGCTCTGGAAACACCATATATTTT.

The genes are TRBV30 and TRBJ2-3, with a weak D call TRBD2 (5 bases). Trimming took 0 bases from V and 6 from J, leaving 16 bases between them. This CDR3 contains 15 residues. Per the germline V gene, CDR1 is GTSNPN and CDR2 is SVGIG (reference sequence). The CDR3 DNA reads TGTGCCTGGAGTGTTGAAGGCCCCCGAGGGGATACGCAGTATTTT. It encodes CAWSVEGPRGDTQYF.

The chain uses TRBV3-1 (or the pseudogene TRBV3-2) and TRBJ2-5, with TRBD2 identical over 14 bases. CDR3 length: 17 amino acids. Per germline, CDR1 LGHDT and CDR2 YNNKEL (reference sequence). Germline trimming cut 1 base from V and 5 bases from J; bases unmatched to any gene: 6. CDR3: CASSQGGTSGSRETQYF. DNA for the CDR3: TGTGCCAGCAGCCAAGGGGGGACTAGCGGGAGTAGGGAGACCCAGTACTTC.

This sequence joins TRBV28 and TRBJ2-2; the D is unclear. Germline assignment: CDR1 MDHEN and CDR2 SYDVKM. This CDR3 has 14 residues. The V end lost 7 bases, the J end lost 4 bases, and 13 bases lay between the germline ends. The CDR3 region has the DNA TGTGCCAGCACCCCCCCTGAGGTCACCGGGGAGCTGTTTTTT. It translates to CASTPPEVTGELFF.

The rearrangement uses TRBV19 and TRBJ2-2, with 12 bases aligning to TRBD2. V shed 5 bases, J shed 6 bases, and the junction held 4 bases outside the gene matches. The germline V gene encodes CDR1 LNHDA and CDR2 SQIVND (reference sequence). The length of the CDR3 is 15 residues. Written as DNA, the CDR3 is TGTGCCAGTAGTTCCCGACTAGCGGGAGCCGGGGAGCTGTTTTTT. Residues: CASSSRLAGAGELFF.

This sequence joins TRBV5-6 and TRBJ1-3; TRBD1 might be the D (6 bases). There are 15 residues in the CDR3. Germline V lookup: CDR1 SGHDT, CDR2 YYEEEE. V was pared by 0 bases and J by 2 bases, with 9 bases between. CDR3 sequence reads: CASSLAAGAGNTIYF. CDR3 nucleotide sequence: TGTGCCAGCAGCTTGGCGGCAGGGGCTGGAAACACCATATATTTT. Based on the CDR3 plus reference TRBV5-6 and TRBJ1-3, the full variable domain is DAGVTQSPTHLIKTRGQQVTLRCSPKSGHDTVSWYQQALGQGPQFIFQYYEEEERQRGNFPDRFSGHQFPNYSSELNVNALLLGDSALYLCASSLAAGAGNTIYFGEGSWLTVV.

With respect to this clone: Other DNA sequences in this specimen translate into the identical CDR3. The rearrangement uses TRBV11-2 and TRBJ1-3; D perhaps matches TRBD1 (5 bases). Germline V gives CDR1 SGHAT, CDR2 FQNNGV. CDR3 length: 17 residues. V lost 1 base and J lost 5, with 18 bases in between. CDR3 protein: CASSLAPRGGVRNTIYF. CDR3 nucleotides: TGTGCCAGCAGCTTAGCCCCCCGGGGGGGGGTGAGAAACACCATATATTTT. Full variable domain (rest looked up from reference TRBV11-2 and TRBJ1-3): EAGVAQSPRYKIIEKRQSVAFWCNPISGHATLYWYQQILGQGPKLLIQFQNNGVVDDSQLPKDRFSAERLKGVDSTLKIQPAKLEDSAVYLCASSLAPRGGVRNTIYFGEGSWLTVV.

The chain couples TRBV2 to TRBJ1-2, with 7 bases fitting TRBD1. Germline-derived CDR1 and CDR2 are SNHLY and FYNNEI. The ends lost 7 bases at V and 5 bases at J; junction bases unmatched: 10. This CDR3 contains 14 residues. The CDR3 sequence is CASNSNRGRYGYTF. The DNA of the CDR3 is TGTGCCAGCAATTCTAACAGGGGAAGGTATGGCTACACCTTC.

V and J are TRBV19 and TRBJ2-1, with 8 bases that match TRBD2. The CDR3 length is 14 residues. Germline lookup yields CDR1 LNHDA and CDR2 SQIVND (reference sequence). Losses at the gene ends were 6 bases for V and 4 bases for J; bases not matched to a gene: 5. CDR3 DNA sequence: TGTGCCAGTAGAAGGGCTAGCGGGTACAATGAGCAGTTCTTC. This encodes CASRRASGYNEQFF.

In regard to this clone: The sample contains more than one DNA sequence encoding this CDR3. The gene calls are TRBV9 and TRBJ2-1; 11 bases match TRBD1. After removal of 3 bases from V and 7 bases from J, the junction contained 3 bases not matched to a gene. CDR3 length: 14 amino acids. Germline V gives CDR1 SGDLS, CDR2 YYNGEE. For the CDR3, the DNA is TGTGCCAGCAGCGCGGACAGGGGGCATAATGAGCAGTTCTTC. Amino acid sequence: CASSADRGHNEQFF.

The chain joins TRBV19 to TRBJ1-2; D unresolved. V was shortened by 7 bases and J by 0 bases, with 18 bases between the two germline ends. Germline loops: CDR1 LNHDA, CDR2 SQIVND (reference sequence). The CDR3 is 16 residues long. Here the CDR3 DNA reads TGTGCCAGTACCGCACCATCAGCGACGTCTAACTATGGCTACACCTTC. It translates to CASTAPSATSNYGYTF.

A single count supports this clone. J is TRBJ2-2 and V is TRBV4-1, with 12 bases lining up with TRBD1. With V trimmed by 5 bases and J by 1 base, 8 bases remained unmatched. Germline V gene lookup returns CDR1 MGHRA and CDR2 YSYEKL. This CDR3 is 18 amino acids long. CDR3 loop: CASSGTGTGGRNTGELFF. As DNA, the CDR3 is TGCGCCAGCAGCGGCACCGGGACAGGGGGCCGGAACACCGGGGAGCTGTTTTTT.

The chain links TRBV2 to TRBJ1-5; D possibly corresponds to TRBD1 (6 bases). Looked up from germline, CDR1 is SNHLY and CDR2 is FYNNEI. Trimming left V 6 bases short and J 7 bases short, with 16 bases between. CDR3 length: 14 residues. CDR3 DNA: TGTGCCAGCAGAGCCGTGGGGGCAGGGCAGCCCCAGCATTTT. Protein sequence: CASRAVGAGQPQHF.

This clone has a single count. CDR3 loop: CASSFRQLSGANVLTF. Written as DNA, the CDR3 is TGTGCCAGCAGTTTCCGACAACTCTCTGGGGCCAACGTCCTGACTTTC. The J gene is TRBJ2-6, the V gene TRBV6-6; D gene ambiguous. The CDR3 sequence is 16 residues long. Germline V gives CDR1 MNHNY, CDR2 SVGAGI (reference sequence). Trimming cost V 4 bases and J 0 bases, with 10 bases left between them.

The J gene is TRBJ2-1, the V gene TRBV28; 7 bases line up with TRBD2. This CDR3 has 17 residues. CDR1 and CDR2 from the germline V gene are MDHEN and SYDVKM. With 5 bases clipped from V and 0 bases from J, the junction kept 10 bases outside the gene matches. The CDR3 is CASSHRLARSSYNEQFF. DNA for the CDR3: TGTGCCAGCAGTCACCGACTAGCAAGGAGCTCCTACAATGAGCAGTTCTTC. The whole variable domain, filled in from reference TRBV28 and TRBJ2-1, reads DVKVTQSSRYLVKRTGEKVFLECVQDMDHENMFWYRQDPGLGLRLIYFSYDVKMKEKGDIPEGYSVSREKKERFSLILESASTNQTSMYLCASSHRLARSSYNEQFFGPGTRLTVL.

This chain links TRBV6-5 with TRBJ2-3, with 8 bases that match TRBD2. V lost 6 bases to trimming and J lost 2 bases; unmatched junction nucleotides: 10. CDR1 and CDR2 (germline): MNHEY, SVGAGI. The CDR3 has 16 residues. CDR3 region: CASSYPGGGLTDTQYF. The CDR3 region has the DNA TGTGCCAGCAGCTACCCCGGGGGGGGGCTCACAGATACGCAGTATTTT.

The chain links TRBV5-1 to TRBJ1-5; D possibly corresponds to TRBD1 (5 bases). The CDR3 covers 13 residues. Per the germline V gene, CDR1 is SGHRS and CDR2 is YFSETQ. Trimming cost V 0 bases and J 10 bases, with 11 bases left between them. The CDR3 loop is CASSLEGSGPQHF. DNA for the CDR3: TGCGCCAGCAGCTTGGAGGGGTCTGGTCCCCAGCATTTT.

The rearrangement joins TRBV5-1 to TRBJ2-2; TRBD1 is a possible D gene (6 bases). V lost 3 bases and J lost 1, with 10 bases in between. Germline V CDR1 and CDR2: SGHRS, YFSETQ. The CDR3 spans 15 residues. The CDR3 loop is CASSSMDRNTGELFF. CDR3 sequence (DNA): TGCGCCAGCAGCTCCATGGACAGGAACACCGGGGAGCTGTTTTTT. Variable domain in full (rest from reference TRBV5-1 and TRBJ2-2): KAGVTQTPRYLIKTRGQQVTLSCSPISGHRSVSWYQQTPGQGLQFLFEYFSETQRNKGNFPGRFSGRQFSNSRSEMNVSTLELGDSALYLCASSSMDRNTGELFFGEGSRLTVL.

The CDR3 spells CASRAGQFGQNSPLHF. The CDR3 DNA follows: TGTGCCAGCAGGGCGGGACAGTTTGGCCAGAATTCACCCCTCCACTTT. This chain uses TRBV2 with TRBJ1-6, with 7 bases identical to TRBD1. Germline values: CDR1 SNHLY, CDR2 FYNNEI. J was trimmed by 7 bases and V by 6 bases; bases with no gene match: 12. The CDR3 length is 16 residues.